These T cell receptor beta chains were read from a single sample in a study of T cell responses to AZD1222 COVID-19 vaccine. Only in-frame clones appear in the TCRdb table, and some are missing; sequencing was by immunoSEQ multiplex PCR. The sample contains some 72,000 clones, about 92% of which appear only once. The sample in question was peripheral blood, obtained on day 0 of MenACWY control vaccination. The receptors shown here come from an adult in good health. The CDR3 runs from the conserved cysteine through the conserved F or W. D genes are given only for firm matches.

D	V	J	CDR3	DNA
NA	TRBV7-2	TRBJ1-2	CASSNWGRGGYTF	TGTGCCAGCAGCAACTGGGGCCGGGGGGGCTACACCTTC
NA	TRBV6-5	TRBJ2-3	CASSYGAEATDTQYF	TGTGCCAGCAGTTACGGCGCAGAGGCTACAGATACGCAGTATTTT
NA	TRBV27	TRBJ1-1	CASSFFRGAEAFF	TGTGCCAGCAGTTTTTTCAGGGGCGCTGAAGCTTTCTTT
NA	TRBV12-3/TRBV12-4	TRBJ2-1	CASSLRLYNEQFF	TGTGCCAGCAGTTTAAGGCTTTACAATGAGCAGTTCTTC
NA	TRBV5-8	TRBJ2-5	CASSLRRAGETQYF	TGTGCCAGCAGCTTGAGGAGGGCCGGTGAGACCCAGTACTTC
TRBD1	TRBV7-2	TRBJ2-7	CASSTGQGGSYEQYF	TGTGCCAGCAGCACCGGACAGGGGGGCTCCTACGAGCAGTACTTC
TRBD2	TRBV7-9	TRBJ2-5	CASSSTIAGGLRETQYF	TGTGCCAGCAGCTCGACGATAGCGGGGGGGCTCCGGGAGACCCAGTACTTC
NA	TRBV3-1/TRBV3-2	TRBJ2-5	CASSPNIGGQETQYF	TGTGCCAGCAGCCCGAATATTGGGGGACAAGAGACCCAGTACTTC
NA	TRBV19	TRBJ1-5	CASSIDQISVYQPQHF	TGTGCCAGTAGTATAGATCAAATCTCAGTTTATCAGCCCCAGCATTTT
NA	TRBV2	TRBJ2-2	CASHTDGNTGELFF	TGTGCCAGCCACACGGACGGTAACACCGGGGAGCTGTTTTTT